This T cell receptor (beta chain) was sequenced during a study of radiotherapy plus CTLA-4 blockade in lung cancer. General study points: Together with interferon-beta, which increased in serum after radiation, early dynamic changes in blood T cell clones were reportedly the best predictors of response.

This clone came up once. Its specificity is unknown. The repertoire was sequenced with immunoSEQ multiplex PCR; TCRdb's copy has only in-frame clones and lacks some. The sample yields under 55,000 clones, 82% seen once. Germline V gives CDR1 SQVTM, CDR2 ANQGSEA. The ends lost 3 bases at V and 8 bases at J; junction bases unmatched: 15. The length of the CDR3 is 16 residues. The receptor comes from a human donor with non-small cell lung cancer who had stable disease on radiotherapy plus ipilimumab. Specimen: peripheral blood, collected from a patient treated with radiotherapy plus ipilimumab. The chain is built from TRBV29-1 and TRBJ2-1, with TRBD2 matching 8 bases. The CDR3 region is CSVEVPRGRSSDEQFF. The CDR3 nucleotides read TGCAGCGTTGAGGTACCGCGCGGGAGGTCCTCCGATGAGCAGTTCTTC.